This T cell receptor (beta chain) was sequenced during a study of control samples from healthy donors and cancer patients. Measured with immunoSEQ multiplex PCR; TCRdb has only the in-frame clones, and not every one. The data hold approximately 97,000 clones, with just over 85% observed a single time. The V gene lost 3 bases and the J gene lost 6 bases, with 12 bases spanning the gap. The CDR3 is made up of 14 amino acids. CDR1 is SGHTA, CDR2 FQGTGA, per germline. This clone occurred a few times. The sequenced sample consisted of blood. The sequence was collected from a man aged 30-40 years in good health. This chain uses TRBV7-3 with TRBJ2-1; D is perhaps TRBD2 (6 bases). The CDR3 sequence is CASSFLAGTNEQFF. The CDR3 DNA sequence: TGTGCCAGCAGCTTTTTGGCGGGAACCAATGAGCAGTTCTTC.